This T cell receptor (beta chain) was identified during a study of blood T cells in healthy people across ages. Study results and caveats: Researchers said unsorted PBMCs prevented a conclusive naive versus antigen-experienced comparison.

This clonotype was recorded many times. Its antigen remains unidentified. Then a second PCR, running about 6 to 11 cycles, was carried out with a sample-barcoded 5' primer and a J-beta primer mix. From the 5' RACE reads, TCRdb called clonotypes with MiXCR, one entry per CDR3 protein. The sample holds some 890,000 distinct CDR3 sequences, 29% seen once. The CDR3 is made up of 15 amino acids. Germline assignment: CDR1 MDHEN and CDR2 SYDVKM. Trimming cost V 5 bases and J 8 bases; bases outside gene matches: 7. These data also formed part of another study, on T cells of mothers and their children. From that report: From each mother came over 8.5 million TCR beta CDR3 reads, and from each child came a few million.

Sequenced sample: blood. The receptor comes from a woman in her 40s in good health. The chain links TRBV28 to TRBJ2-1; 12 bases fit TRBD1. In nucleotides, the CDR3 is TGTGCCAGCAGTGAGGGACAGGGGGCGTCGGATGAGCAGTTCTTC. Its translation is CASSEGQGASDEQFF.